This T cell receptor beta chain was sequenced in a study of tumor and adjacent non-tumor tissue in lung cancer. Looking at the study overall: The patients, around 9 men and a handful of women, were about 31 to 76 with stage I to III disease. General observations from the study: In normal lung, the top 100 clones were significantly more dominant than in tumor. Compared with tumor, normal lung showed significantly lower TCR diversity.

No cell sorting was done before RNA was extracted from the tissue. Between August and November 2014, newly diagnosed, chemotherapy-naive lung cancer patients underwent thoracic surgery in China. The library came from three nested PCR rounds adapted from ARM-PCR protocols. TCRdb processed the multiplex PCR reads anew with MiXCR; each CDR3 protein has one entry. The sample contains 65,000 to 95,000 distinct CDR3 sequences, around two thirds of which appear only once. This clonotype turned up a few times. Its antigen is unknown. The CDR3 consists of 15 residues. The V end lost 5 bases, the J end lost 3 bases, and 16 bases lay between the germline ends. Looked up from germline, CDR1 is SEHNR and CDR2 is FQNEAQ (reference sequence).

The specimen was lung tumor tissue. This TCR was sampled from a woman in her 70s with non-small cell lung cancer. This sequence joins TRBV7-9 and TRBJ1-2; the D gene is possibly TRBD1 (6 bases). CDR3 loop: CASSVQGTPYYGYTF. DNA for the CDR3: TGTGCCAGCAGCGTACAGGGAACTCCCTACTATGGCTACACCTTC.